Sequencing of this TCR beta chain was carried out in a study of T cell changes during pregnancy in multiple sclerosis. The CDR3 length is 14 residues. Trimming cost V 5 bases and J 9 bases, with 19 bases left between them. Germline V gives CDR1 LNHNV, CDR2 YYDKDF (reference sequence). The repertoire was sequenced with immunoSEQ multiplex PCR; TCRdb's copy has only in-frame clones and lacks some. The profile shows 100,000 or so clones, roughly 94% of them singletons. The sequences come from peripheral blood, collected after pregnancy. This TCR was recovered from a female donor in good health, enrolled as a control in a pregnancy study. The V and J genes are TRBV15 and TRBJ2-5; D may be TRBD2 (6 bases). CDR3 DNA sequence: TGTGCCACCAGCGGGGATGATCCGCGCGGGGCCCAGTACTTC. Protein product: CATSGDDPRGAQYF.